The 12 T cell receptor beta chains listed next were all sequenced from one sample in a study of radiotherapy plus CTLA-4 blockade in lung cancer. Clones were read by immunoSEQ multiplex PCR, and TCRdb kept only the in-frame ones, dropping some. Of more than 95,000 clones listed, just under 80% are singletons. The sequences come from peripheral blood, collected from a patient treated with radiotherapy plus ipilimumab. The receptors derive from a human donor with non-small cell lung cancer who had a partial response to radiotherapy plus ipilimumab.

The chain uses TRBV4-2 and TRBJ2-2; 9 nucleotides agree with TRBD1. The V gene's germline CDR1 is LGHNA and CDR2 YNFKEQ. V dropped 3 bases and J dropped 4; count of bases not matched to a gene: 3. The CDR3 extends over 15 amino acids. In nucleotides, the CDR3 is TGTGCCAGCAGCCAGGGACAGGGAATCACCGGGGAGCTGTTTTTT. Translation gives CASSQGQGITGELFF.

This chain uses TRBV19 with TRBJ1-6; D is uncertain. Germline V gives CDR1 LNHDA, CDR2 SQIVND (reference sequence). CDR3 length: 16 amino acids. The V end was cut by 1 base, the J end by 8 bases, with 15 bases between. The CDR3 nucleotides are TGTGCCAGTAGTATAGGGCCAGCGAACTTATATTCACCCCTCCACTTT. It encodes CASSIGPANLYSPLHF. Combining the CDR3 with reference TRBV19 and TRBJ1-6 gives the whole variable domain DGGITQSPKYLFRKEGQNVTLSCEQNLNHDAMYWYRQDPGQGLRLIYYSQIVNDFQKGDIAEGYSVSREKKESFPLTVTSAQKNPTAFYLCASSIGPANLYSPLHFGNGTRLTVT.

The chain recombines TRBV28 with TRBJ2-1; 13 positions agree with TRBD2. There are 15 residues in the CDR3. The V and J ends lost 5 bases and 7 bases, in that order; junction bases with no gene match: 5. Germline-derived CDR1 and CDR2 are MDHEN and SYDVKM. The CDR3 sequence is CASSPGLAGNNEQFF. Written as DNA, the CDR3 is TGTGCCAGCAGTCCGGGACTAGCGGGAAATAATGAGCAGTTCTTC.

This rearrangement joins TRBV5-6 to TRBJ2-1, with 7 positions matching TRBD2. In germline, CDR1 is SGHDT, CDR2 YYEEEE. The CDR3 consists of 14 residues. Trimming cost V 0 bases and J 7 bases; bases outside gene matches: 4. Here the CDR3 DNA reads TGTGCCAGCAGCTTGGGGGCGGGGGTAAATGAGCAGTTCTTC. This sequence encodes CASSLGAGVNEQFF.

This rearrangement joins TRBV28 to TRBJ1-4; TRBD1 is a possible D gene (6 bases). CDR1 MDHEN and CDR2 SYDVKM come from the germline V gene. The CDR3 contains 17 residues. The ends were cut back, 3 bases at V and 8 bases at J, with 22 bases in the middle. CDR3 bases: TGTGCCAGCAGTTTCGGCCCCAGGGGACCCCGGAAGGAAAAACTGTTTTTT. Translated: CASSFGPRGPRKEKLFF.

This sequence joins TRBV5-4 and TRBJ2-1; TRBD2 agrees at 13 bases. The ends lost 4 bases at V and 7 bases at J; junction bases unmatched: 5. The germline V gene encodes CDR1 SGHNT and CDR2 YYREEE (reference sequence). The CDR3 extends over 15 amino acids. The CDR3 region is CASSLGTSGTNEQFF. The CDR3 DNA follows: TGTGCCAGCAGCCTAGGGACTAGCGGGACGAATGAGCAGTTCTTC. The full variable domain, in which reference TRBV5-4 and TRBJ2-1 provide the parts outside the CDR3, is ETGVTQSPTHLIKTRGQQVTLRCSSQSGHNTVSWYQQALGQGPQFIFQYYREEENGRGNFPPRFSGLQFPNYSSELNVNALELDDSALYLCASSLGTSGTNEQFFGPGTRLTVL.

CDR3 sequence (DNA): TGTGCCAGCAGTTTATTGAGGTCTACAGGGTTAAATACGCAGTATTTT. The encoded protein is CASSLLRSTGLNTQYF. The V gene is TRBV28, the J gene TRBJ2-3, with D perhaps matching TRBD1 (6 bases). Trimming removed 1 base from V and 7 bases from J, with 18 bases in between. This CDR3 is built from 16 residues. Germline V lookup: CDR1 MDHEN, CDR2 SYDVKM. The variable domain in full, with the rest retrieved from reference TRBV28 and TRBJ2-3, is DVKVTQSSRYLVKRTGEKVFLECVQDMDHENMFWYRQDPGLGLRLIYFSYDVKMKEKGDIPEGYSVSREKKERFSLILESASTNQTSMYLCASSLLRSTGLNTQYFGPGTRLTVL.

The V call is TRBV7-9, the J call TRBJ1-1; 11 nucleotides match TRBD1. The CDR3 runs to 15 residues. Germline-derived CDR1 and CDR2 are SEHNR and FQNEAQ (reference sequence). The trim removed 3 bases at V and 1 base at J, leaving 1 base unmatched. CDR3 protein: CASSFGQGANTEAFF. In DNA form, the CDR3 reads TGTGCCAGCAGCTTCGGACAGGGGGCGAACACTGAAGCTTTCTTT.

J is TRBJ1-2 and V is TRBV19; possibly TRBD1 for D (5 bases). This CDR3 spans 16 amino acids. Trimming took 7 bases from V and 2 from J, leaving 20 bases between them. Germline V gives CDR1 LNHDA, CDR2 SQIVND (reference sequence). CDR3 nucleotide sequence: TGTGCCAGTACCCCAGGTGTGGGGGGTTCGAACTATGGCTACACCTTC. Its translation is CASTPGVGGSNYGYTF.

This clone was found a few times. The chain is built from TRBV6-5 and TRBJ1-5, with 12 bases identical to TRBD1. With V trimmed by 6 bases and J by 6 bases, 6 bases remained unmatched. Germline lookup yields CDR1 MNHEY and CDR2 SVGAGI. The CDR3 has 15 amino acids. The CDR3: CASRHPGQGAQPQHF. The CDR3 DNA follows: TGTGCCAGCAGACATCCGGGACAGGGGGCTCAGCCCCAGCATTTT.

CDR3 DNA sequence: TGTGCGAACAGCCACCGGGACAGGGCTCAGCCCCAGCATTTT. Translation: CANSHRDRAQPQHF. The rearrangement joins TRBV28 to TRBJ1-5; the match to TRBD1 covers 9 bases. The CDR3 runs 14 residues. Germline V gene lookup returns CDR1 MDHEN and CDR2 SYDVKM.

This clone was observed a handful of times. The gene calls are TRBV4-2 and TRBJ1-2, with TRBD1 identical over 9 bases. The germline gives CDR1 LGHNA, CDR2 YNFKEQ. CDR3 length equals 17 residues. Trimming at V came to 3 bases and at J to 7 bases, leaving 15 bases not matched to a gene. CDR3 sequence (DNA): TGTGCCAGCAGCCAGGGCCCTGAGGGACAGGGCGGCGGTGGCTACACCTTC. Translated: CASSQGPEGQGGGGYTF.